Below are 23 T cell receptor beta chains sequenced from a single sample in a study of Ad26.COV2.S vaccination and SARS-CoV-2 variants. Stated treatment: approximately 18 received Ad26.COV2.S at low or high dose, single or two shots; a few received placebo; per-sample allocation not given. Samples were taken on day 63 after the first vaccine or placebo injection. Sequencing was performed with immunoSEQ multiplex PCR; in TCRdb, only in-frame clones are kept and a portion is missing. The sample has roughly 240,000 clones; more than 75% are singletons. Sample: peripheral blood, taken in a trial of Ad26.COV2.S vaccine versus placebo. These receptors all come from a person aged 18-65 years who received the Ad26.COV2.S COVID-19 vaccine or a placebo.

J is TRBJ2-6 and V is TRBV30; TRBD1 matches 8 bases. Germline assignment: CDR1 GTSNPN and CDR2 SVGIG (reference sequence). CDR3 length equals 15 residues. V shed 5 bases and J 0 bases; nucleotides not matched to a gene: 3. The CDR3 DNA reads TGTGCCTGGGGCAGGGGGCACTCTGGGGCCAACGTCCTGACTTTC. This gives the protein CAWGRGHSGANVLTF.

This chain connects TRBV7-8 to TRBJ1-5; 7 positions match TRBD1. The germline gives CDR1 SGHVS, CDR2 FQNEAQ. The CDR3 loop spans 15 amino acids. V lost 5 bases to trimming and J lost 2 bases; unmatched junction nucleotides: 6. CDR3 sequence (DNA): TGTGCCAGCAGCCGAGACAGGGCCGGCAATCAGCCCCAGCATTTT. Encoded protein: CASSRDRAGNQPQHF.

The rearrangement uses TRBV28 and TRBJ1-5; D not resolved. This CDR3 is 12 amino acids long. In germline, CDR1 is MDHEN, CDR2 SYDVKM. Trimming cost V 10 bases and J 0 bases, with 7 bases left between them. The CDR3 DNA sequence: TGTGCCACCCGCTATAGCAATCAGCCCCAGCATTTT. This encodes CATRYSNQPQHF.

The chain links TRBV11-2 to TRBJ2-3; 14 bases are shared with TRBD2. CDR1 and CDR2 (germline): SGHAT, FQNNGV. Losses at the gene ends were 5 bases for V and 2 bases for J; bases not matched to a gene: 6. The length of the CDR3 is 17 residues. CDR3 amino acids: CASSPGLAGGYTDTQYF. The CDR3 DNA sequence: TGTGCCAGCAGCCCTGGACTAGCGGGGGGATACACAGATACGCAGTATTTT.

CDR3 nucleotides: TGTGCCAGCACCTTCGCGGCAGGGTCCACTGAAGCTTTCTTT. This translates into CASTFAAGSTEAFF. V is TRBV6-5 and J is TRBJ1-1; weak D call: TRBD1 (5 bases). The CDR3 is 14 amino acids. CDR1 and CDR2 from the germline V gene are MNHEY and SVGAGI. Trimming removed 7 bases from V and 4 bases from J, with 16 bases in between.

This clone was detected only once. The chain uses TRBV27 and TRBJ2-1, with D perhaps TRBD2 (5 bases). V was trimmed by 3 bases and J by 7 bases, leaving 19 bases between them. The CDR3 totals 16 residues. In germline, CDR1 is MNHEY, CDR2 SMNVEV (reference sequence). The CDR3 loop is CASSFPGPSRLNEQFF. The CDR3 bases are TGTGCCAGCAGTTTCCCCGGGCCTAGCCGCTTAAATGAGCAGTTCTTC.

Turning to this clone: Distinct nucleotide sequences in the sample also encode this CDR3. The chain combines TRBV18 with TRBJ2-5, with unresolved D. The CDR3 is 11 residues long. The V end was cut by 3 bases, the J end by 4 bases, with 3 bases between. CDR1 and CDR2 from the germline V gene are KGHSH and LQKENI. The DNA for the CDR3 is TGTGCCAGCTCACCGGGAGAGACCCAGTACTTC. It codes for CASSPGETQYF. Full variable domain (rest looked up from reference TRBV18 and TRBJ2-5): NAGVMQNPRHLVRRRGQEARLRCSPMKGHSHVYWYRQLPEEGLKFMVYLQKENIIDESGMPKERFSAEFPKEGPSILRIQQVVRGDSAAYFCASSPGETQYFGPGTRLLVL.

This clone was observed a single time. The J gene is TRBJ2-3, the V gene TRBV7-2; 11 bases are a match to TRBD2. V dropped 5 bases and J dropped 6; count of bases not matched to a gene: 10. Per germline, CDR1 SGHTA and CDR2 FQGNSA. The CDR3 consists of 16 residues. DNA of the CDR3: TGTGCCAGCAGCCAGAGGATAGCGGGGGGGCCGGATACGCAGTATTTT. Its protein is CASSQRIAGGPDTQYF.

In this sample, this clone turned up once. This chain joins TRBV9 and TRBJ2-5; possibly TRBD2 for D (5 bases). This CDR3 spans 16 amino acids. The germline V gene encodes CDR1 SGDLS and CDR2 YYNGEE. Trimming removed 3 bases at V and 1 base at J, with 16 bases between. The DNA of the CDR3 is TGTGCCAGCAGCGCCGGGGTTTTTCCCGTCCAAGAGACCCAGTACTTC. It translates to CASSAGVFPVQETQYF.

This clone was seen just once. This rearrangement joins TRBV3-1 (or the pseudogene TRBV3-2) to TRBJ2-7; D uncertain. Germline CDR1 LGHDT, CDR2 YNNKEL (reference sequence). CDR3 length: 16 residues. Trimming removed 2 bases from V and 2 bases from J, with 16 bases in between. CDR3 sequence reads: CASSQRMGDSPYEQYF. The CDR3 region has the DNA TGTGCCAGCAGCCAACGGATGGGTGACTCACCCTACGAGCAGTACTTC.

This chain links TRBV15 with TRBJ1-1; D gene unclear. The CDR3 has 14 amino acids. Germline V CDR1 and CDR2: LNHNV, YYDKDF (reference sequence). The V end was cut by 5 bases, the J end by 3 bases, with 13 bases between. The CDR3 DNA is TGTGCCACCAGCCACGTTACGCCCCACACTGAAGCTTTCTTT. Its protein product is CATSHVTPHTEAFF. Complete variable domain (other parts from reference TRBV15 and TRBJ1-1): DAMVIQNPRYQVTQFGKPVTLSCSQTLNHNVMYWYQQKSSQAPKLLFHYYDKDFNNEADTPDNFQSRRPNTSFCFLDIRSPGLGDTAMYLCATSHVTPHTEAFFGQGTRLTVV.

This rearrangement joins TRBV13 to TRBJ1-1; D perhaps matches TRBD1 (5 bases). Germline V gene data show CDR1 as PRHDT and CDR2 as FYEKMQ (reference sequence). There are 15 residues in the CDR3. V was trimmed by 2 bases and J by 12 bases, leaving 22 bases between them. The CDR3 bases are TGTGCCAGCAGCTTATACGGACACAAGCTTTCGGCGCCTTTCTTT. It codes for CASSLYGHKLSAPFF. Using reference TRBV13 and TRBJ1-1 for the parts outside the CDR3, the full variable domain is AAGVIQSPRHLIKEKRETATLKCYPIPRHDTVYWYQQGPGQDPQFLISFYEKMQSDKGSIPDRFSAQQFSDYHSELNMSSLELGDSALYFCASSLYGHKLSAPFFGQGTRLTVV.

The chain recombines TRBV5-6 with TRBJ2-1; 9 positions agree with TRBD2. CDR3 size: 15 residues. Germline CDR1 reads SGHDT; CDR2 reads YYEEEE. Trimming removed 0 bases from V and 9 bases from J; junction bases left unmatched: 7. Here the CDR3 DNA reads TGTGCCAGCAGCTTGGGACTAGCGGATTACGCTGAGCAGTTCTTC. It specifies CASSLGLADYAEQFF.

V and J are TRBV2 and TRBJ2-7; the D gene is possibly TRBD2 (6 bases). Trimming shortened V by 1 base and J by 2 bases, and 9 bases separated the two germline ends. CDR3 length equals 14 residues. Germline values: CDR1 SNHLY, CDR2 FYNNEI. The CDR3 nucleotides are TGTGCCAGCAGTGAAGAGCGGGTGCCCTACGAGCAGTACTTC. Its translation: CASSEERVPYEQYF.

This clone appeared a single time. V gene TRBV7-9 combines with J gene TRBJ2-7, with D perhaps TRBD1 (6 bases). This CDR3 has 14 residues. Trimming pared 3 bases from V and 3 bases from J, leaving 12 bases between. In germline, CDR1 is SEHNR, CDR2 FQNEAQ (reference sequence). The CDR3 DNA reads as TGTGCCAGCAGCTTTACAGGGCTGGACTACGAGCAGTACTTC. It translates to CASSFTGLDYEQYF.

The J gene is TRBJ2-3, the V gene TRBV27, with TRBD2 identical over 8 bases. Germline CDR1 and CDR2: MNHEY and SMNVEV (reference sequence). V dropped 5 bases and J dropped 3; count of bases not matched to a gene: 4. CDR3 length equals 14 residues. CDR3 region: CASSGLAGTDTQYF. The CDR3 DNA is TGTGCCAGCAGTGGACTAGCAGGAACAGATACGCAGTATTTT.

J is TRBJ1-6 and V is TRBV5-1, with a possible D match to TRBD1 (5 bases). Germline V CDR1 and CDR2: SGHRS, YFSETQ. The CDR3 sequence is 15 residues long. Trimming shortened V by 0 bases and J by 9 bases, and 13 bases separated the two germline ends. CDR3 DNA: TGCGCCAGCAGCTTGGAGGGGCAGGCGGTTTCACCCCTCCACTTT. Amino acids: CASSLEGQAVSPLHF.

V and J are TRBV5-3 and TRBJ2-1; 8 bases fit TRBD2. TRBV5-3 is sorted into the ORF group, with uncertain function. The CDR3 is made up of 22 amino acids. After removal of 9 bases from V and 0 bases from J, the junction contained 29 bases not matched to a gene. CDR3 amino acids: CATRWGFFGREDRGSSYNEQFF. CDR3 DNA sequence: TGTGCCACAAGGTGGGGGTTCTTCGGGCGGGAGGATCGGGGGAGCTCCTACAATGAGCAGTTCTTC.

This clone was detected only once. The chain recombines TRBV12-3 or TRBV12-4 with TRBJ2-5; the D is unclear. The ends were cut back, 1 base at V and 0 bases at J, with 3 bases in the middle. This CDR3 is 13 amino acids long. CDR3: CASSLGYQETQYF. In DNA, the CDR3 is TGTGCCAGCAGTTTAGGGTACCAAGAGACCCAGTACTTC.

This sequence joins TRBV30 and TRBJ2-7, with D maybe TRBD2 (5 bases). The germline CDR1 and CDR2 sequences are GTSNPN and SVGIG (reference sequence). V shed 4 bases and J shed 3 bases, with 13 bases lying between them. The CDR3 spans 13 residues. CDR3 nucleotides: TGTGCCTGGAACTCGGGGTTGGGCTACGAGCAGTACTTC. It codes for CAWNSGLGYEQYF.

This chain connects TRBV5-1 to TRBJ2-7, with D perhaps matching TRBD2 (6 bases). Deletions cut 0 bases from V and 1 base from J, with 11 bases between. The germline V gene encodes CDR1 SGHRS and CDR2 YFSETQ. The CDR3 length is 15 residues. The CDR3 reads CASSLEIGTSYEQYF. For the CDR3, the DNA is TGCGCCAGCAGCTTGGAGATCGGGACTTCCTACGAGCAGTACTTC. Full variable domain (rest looked up from reference TRBV5-1 and TRBJ2-7): KAGVTQTPRYLIKTRGQQVTLSCSPISGHRSVSWYQQTPGQGLQFLFEYFSETQRNKGNFPGRFSGRQFSNSRSEMNVSTLELGDSALYLCASSLEIGTSYEQYFGPGTRLTVT.

The count of this clone is one. In DNA form, the CDR3 reads TGTGCCAGCACCATAGCCGCCGGCTACGAGCAGTACTTC. It translates to CASTIAAGYEQYF. The chain employs TRBV27 and TRBJ2-7; the D is unclear. The CDR3 consists of 13 residues. Trimming shortened V by 7 bases and J by 3 bases, and 13 bases separated the two germline ends. Per the germline V gene, CDR1 is MNHEY and CDR2 is SMNVEV (reference sequence).

The genes are TRBV6-2 or TRBV6-3 and TRBJ2-7, with 14 bases identical to TRBD2. The V gene's germline CDR1 is MNHEY and CDR2 SVGEGT. V dropped 6 bases and J dropped 3; count of bases not matched to a gene: 10. The length of the CDR3 is 17 residues. The CDR3 here is CASSPRLAGGQLYEQYF. The CDR3 region has the DNA TGTGCCAGCAGCCCTCGACTAGCGGGGGGGCAACTCTACGAGCAGTACTTC.